This T cell receptor (beta chain) was documented in a study of blood T cells in healthy people across ages. General study results and limits: Diversity of TCR beta per million T cells declined in a roughly linear way with age. It was held that the diversity estimates obtained from one million T cells were underestimates.

The V and J ends lost 4 bases and 7 bases respectively, with 13 bases between them. The CDR3 loop spans 14 amino acids. Germline V gene data show CDR1 as LGHDT and CDR2 as YNNKEL (reference sequence). Primers used in a second PCR of about 7 to 11 cycles were a sample-barcoded 5' primer and a J-beta primer mix. TCRdb ran MiXCR on the 5' RACE reads and lists one entry per CDR3 protein. In the table there are approximately 670,000 distinct CDR3 sequences, over 40% of which are singletons. This clonotype was recorded a few times. Its antigen is unidentified. This sequence joins TRBV3-1 and TRBJ1-4; D might be TRBD1 (6 bases). The sequenced sample was blood. The receptor was derived from an elderly man in good health. This CDR3 is CASSRGTTGEKLFF. In DNA form, the CDR3 reads TGTGCCAGCAGCCGCGGGACAACGGGTGAAAAACTGTTTTTT.